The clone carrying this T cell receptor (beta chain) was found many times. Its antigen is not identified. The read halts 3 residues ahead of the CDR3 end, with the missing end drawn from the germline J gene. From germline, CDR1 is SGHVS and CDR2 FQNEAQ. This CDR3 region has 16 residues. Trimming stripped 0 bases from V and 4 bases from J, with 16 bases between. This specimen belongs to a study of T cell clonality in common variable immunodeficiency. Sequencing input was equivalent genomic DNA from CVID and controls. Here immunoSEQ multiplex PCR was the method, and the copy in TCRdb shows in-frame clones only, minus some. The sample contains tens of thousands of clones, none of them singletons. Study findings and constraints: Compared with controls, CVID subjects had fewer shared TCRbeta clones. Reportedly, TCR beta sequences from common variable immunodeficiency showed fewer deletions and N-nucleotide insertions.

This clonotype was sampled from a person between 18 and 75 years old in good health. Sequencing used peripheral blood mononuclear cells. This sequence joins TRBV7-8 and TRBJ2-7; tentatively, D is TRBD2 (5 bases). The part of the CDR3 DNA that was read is TGTGCCAGCAGCTTAGCGGGGTCCGGACTCACTTACGAG. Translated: CASSLAGSGLTYE. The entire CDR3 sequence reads CASSLAGSGLTYEQYF.